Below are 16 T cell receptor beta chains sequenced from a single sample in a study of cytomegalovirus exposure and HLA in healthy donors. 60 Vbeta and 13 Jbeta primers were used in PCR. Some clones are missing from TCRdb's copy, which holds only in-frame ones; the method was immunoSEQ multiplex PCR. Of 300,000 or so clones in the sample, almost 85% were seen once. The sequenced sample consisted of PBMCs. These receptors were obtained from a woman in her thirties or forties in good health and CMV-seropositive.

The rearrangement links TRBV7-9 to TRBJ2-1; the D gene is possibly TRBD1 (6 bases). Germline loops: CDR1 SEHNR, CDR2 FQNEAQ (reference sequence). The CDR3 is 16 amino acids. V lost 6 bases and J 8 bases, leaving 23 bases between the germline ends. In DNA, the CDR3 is TGTGCCAGCAGACCTAAACAGGGAAGAGAGGTCCATGAGCAGTTCTTC. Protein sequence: CASRPKQGREVHEQFF.

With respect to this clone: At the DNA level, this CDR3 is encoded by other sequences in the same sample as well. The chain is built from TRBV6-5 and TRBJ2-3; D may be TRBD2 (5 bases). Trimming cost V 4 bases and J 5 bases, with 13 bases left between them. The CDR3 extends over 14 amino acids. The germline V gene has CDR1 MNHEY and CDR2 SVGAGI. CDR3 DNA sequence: TGTGCCAGCAGTTTGACGGGGTCTGTAGATACGCAGTATTTT. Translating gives CASSLTGSVDTQYF.

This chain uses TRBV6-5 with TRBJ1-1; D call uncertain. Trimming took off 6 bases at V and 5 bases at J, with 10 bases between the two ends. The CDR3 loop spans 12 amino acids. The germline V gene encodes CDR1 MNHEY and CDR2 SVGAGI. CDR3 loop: CASRGTGTEAFF. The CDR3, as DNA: TGTGCCAGCAGAGGCACGGGTACTGAAGCTTTCTTT.

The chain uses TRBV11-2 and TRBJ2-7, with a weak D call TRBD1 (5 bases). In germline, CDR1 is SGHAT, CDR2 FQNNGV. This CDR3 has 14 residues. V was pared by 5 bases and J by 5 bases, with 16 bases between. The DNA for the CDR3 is TGTGCCAGCAGCCCGGGCGCAGGGTGGGACGAGCAGTACTTC. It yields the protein CASSPGAGWDEQYF.

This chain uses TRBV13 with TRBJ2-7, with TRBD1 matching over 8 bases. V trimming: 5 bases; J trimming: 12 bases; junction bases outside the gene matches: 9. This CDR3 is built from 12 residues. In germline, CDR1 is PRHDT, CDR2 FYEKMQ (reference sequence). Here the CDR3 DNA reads TGTGCCAGCAGCCCCGACAGGGGAGTGACGTACTTC. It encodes CASSPDRGVTYF.

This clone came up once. CDR3 region: CSARLDSLGETQYF. Here the CDR3 DNA reads TGCAGCGCCAGACTCGACAGTCTCGGCGAGACCCAGTACTTC. The J gene is TRBJ2-5, the V gene TRBV29-1; D possibly corresponds to TRBD1 (5 bases). From germline, CDR1 is SQVTM and CDR2 ANQGSEA. V gave up 7 bases and J gave up 5 bases, with 20 bases separating them. The CDR3 contains 14 residues.

This CDR3 reads CASSEIPGLVIEQYF. The DNA of the CDR3 is TGTGCCAGCAGTGAAATTCCTGGACTAGTGATCGAGCAGTACTTC. This chain connects TRBV6-1 to TRBJ2-7; 7 bases match TRBD2. The CDR3 sequence is 15 residues long. The V and J ends lost 2 bases and 6 bases, in that order; junction bases with no gene match: 10. Germline CDR1 MNHNS, CDR2 SASEGT.

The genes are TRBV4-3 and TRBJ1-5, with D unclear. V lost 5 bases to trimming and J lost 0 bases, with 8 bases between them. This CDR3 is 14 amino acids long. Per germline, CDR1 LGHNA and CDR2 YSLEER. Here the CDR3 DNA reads TGCGCCAGCAGCGCGGATTATAGCAATCAGCCCCAGCATTTT. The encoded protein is CASSADYSNQPQHF.

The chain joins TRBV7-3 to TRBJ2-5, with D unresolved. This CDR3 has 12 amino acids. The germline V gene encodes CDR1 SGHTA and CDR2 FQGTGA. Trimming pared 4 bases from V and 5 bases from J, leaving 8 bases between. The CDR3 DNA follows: TGTGCCAGCAGCTCCCCCGGGGAGACCCAGTACTTC. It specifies CASSSPGETQYF.

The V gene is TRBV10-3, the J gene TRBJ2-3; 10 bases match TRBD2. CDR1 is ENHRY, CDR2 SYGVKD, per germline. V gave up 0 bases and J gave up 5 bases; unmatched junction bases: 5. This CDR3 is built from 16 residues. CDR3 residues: CAISESLAGVVDTQYF. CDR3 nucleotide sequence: TGTGCCATCAGTGAGTCTCTAGCGGGAGTGGTAGATACGCAGTATTTT.

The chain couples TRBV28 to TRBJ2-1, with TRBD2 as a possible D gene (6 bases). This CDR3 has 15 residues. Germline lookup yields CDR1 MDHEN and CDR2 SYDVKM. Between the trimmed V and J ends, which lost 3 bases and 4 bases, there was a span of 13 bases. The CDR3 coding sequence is TGTGCCAGCAGTTTGGTGGCGGGGAAGTACAATGAGCAGTTCTTC. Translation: CASSLVAGKYNEQFF. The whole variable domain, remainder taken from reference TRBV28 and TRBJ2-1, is DVKVTQSSRYLVKRTGEKVFLECVQDMDHENMFWYRQDPGLGLRLIYFSYDVKMKEKGDIPEGYSVSREKKERFSLILESASTNQTSMYLCASSLVAGKYNEQFFGPGTRLTVL.

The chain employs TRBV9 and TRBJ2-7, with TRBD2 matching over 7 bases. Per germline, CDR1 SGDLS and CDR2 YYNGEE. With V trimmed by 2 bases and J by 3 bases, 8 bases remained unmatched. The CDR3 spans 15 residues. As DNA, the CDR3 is TGTGCCAGCAGCGTCGGCCTAGCGGATAACTACGAGCAGTACTTC. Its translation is CASSVGLADNYEQYF.

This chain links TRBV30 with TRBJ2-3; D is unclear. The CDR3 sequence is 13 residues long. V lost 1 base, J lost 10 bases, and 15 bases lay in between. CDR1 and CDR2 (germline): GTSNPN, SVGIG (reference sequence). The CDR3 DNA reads TGTGCCTGGAGTGGCGGTACCCTCGTATCGCAGTATTTT. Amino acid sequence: CAWSGGTLVSQYF.

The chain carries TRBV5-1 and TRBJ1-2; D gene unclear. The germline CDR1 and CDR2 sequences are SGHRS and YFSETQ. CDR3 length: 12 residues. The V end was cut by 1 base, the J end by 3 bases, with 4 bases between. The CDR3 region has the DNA TGCGCCAGCAGCTTGCCGGACTATGGCTACACCTTC. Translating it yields CASSLPDYGYTF.

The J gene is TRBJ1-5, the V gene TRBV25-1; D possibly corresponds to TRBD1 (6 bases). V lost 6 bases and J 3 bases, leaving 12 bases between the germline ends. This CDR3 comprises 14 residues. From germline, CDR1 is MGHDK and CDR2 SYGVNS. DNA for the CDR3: TGTGCCAGCAGCGGACAGCAGTCCAATCAGCCCCAGCATTTT. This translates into CASSGQQSNQPQHF.

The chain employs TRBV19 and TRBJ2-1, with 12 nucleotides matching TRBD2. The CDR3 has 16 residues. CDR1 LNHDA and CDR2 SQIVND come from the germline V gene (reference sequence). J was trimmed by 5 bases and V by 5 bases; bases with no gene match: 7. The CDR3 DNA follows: TGTGCCAGTAGTCCATTAACTAGCGGGAGGAACAATGAGCAGTTCTTC. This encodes CASSPLTSGRNNEQFF.